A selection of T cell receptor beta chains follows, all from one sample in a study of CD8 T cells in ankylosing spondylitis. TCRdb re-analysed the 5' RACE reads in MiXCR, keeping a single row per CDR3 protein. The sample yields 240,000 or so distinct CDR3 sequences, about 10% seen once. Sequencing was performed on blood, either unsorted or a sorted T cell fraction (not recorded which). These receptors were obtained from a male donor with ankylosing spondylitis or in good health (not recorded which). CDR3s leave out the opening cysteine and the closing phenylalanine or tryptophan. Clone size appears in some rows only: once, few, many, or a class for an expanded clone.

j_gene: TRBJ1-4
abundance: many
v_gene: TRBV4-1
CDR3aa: ASSRPGAENQKLF

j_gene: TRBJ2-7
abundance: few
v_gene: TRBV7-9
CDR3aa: ASSPRDRVLYEQY

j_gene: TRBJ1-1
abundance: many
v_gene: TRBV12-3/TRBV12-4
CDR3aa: ASSLSPEAF

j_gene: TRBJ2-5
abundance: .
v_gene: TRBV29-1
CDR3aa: SNHYGKLRGTQY

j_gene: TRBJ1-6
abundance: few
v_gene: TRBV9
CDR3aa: ASRQETVTDSPLH

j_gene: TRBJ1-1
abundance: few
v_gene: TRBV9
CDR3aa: ASSVAGDTEAF

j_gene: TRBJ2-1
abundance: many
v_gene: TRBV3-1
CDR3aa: ASSQESWDGSSYNEQF

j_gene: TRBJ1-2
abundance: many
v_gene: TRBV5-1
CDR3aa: ASSVGQAGNGYT

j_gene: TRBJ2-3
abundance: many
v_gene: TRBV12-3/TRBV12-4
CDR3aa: ASTPTRDTQY

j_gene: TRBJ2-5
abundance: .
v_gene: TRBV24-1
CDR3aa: ATSVGLAGGETQY

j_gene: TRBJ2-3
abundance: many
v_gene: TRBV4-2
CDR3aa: ASSQDHGRGADTQY

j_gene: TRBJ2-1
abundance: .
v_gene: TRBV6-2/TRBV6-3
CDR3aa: ASSSLFPGGQF

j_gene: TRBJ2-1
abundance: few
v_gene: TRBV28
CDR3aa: ASSGRPHNEQF

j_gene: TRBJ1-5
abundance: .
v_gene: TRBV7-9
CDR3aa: ASSLFAQPQH

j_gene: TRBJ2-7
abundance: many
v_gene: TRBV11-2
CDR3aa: ASAGTSGRLYEQY

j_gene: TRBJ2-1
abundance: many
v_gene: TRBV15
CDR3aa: ATSSGLAGVNEQF

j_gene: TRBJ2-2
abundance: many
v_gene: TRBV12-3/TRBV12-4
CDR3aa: ASTLSGGPTTGELF

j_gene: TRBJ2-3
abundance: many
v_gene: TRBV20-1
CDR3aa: SAPVGSGGPWGQY

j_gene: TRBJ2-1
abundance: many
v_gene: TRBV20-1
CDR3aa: SARDFSSYNEQF

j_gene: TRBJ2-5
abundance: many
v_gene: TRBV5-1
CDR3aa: ASSLRLSFSGSNQETQY

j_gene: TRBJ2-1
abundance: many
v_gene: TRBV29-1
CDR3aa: SVGPNYNEQF

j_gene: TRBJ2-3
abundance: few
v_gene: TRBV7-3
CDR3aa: ASSELAGGPNTQY

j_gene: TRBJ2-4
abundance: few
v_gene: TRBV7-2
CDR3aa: ASSLDSGKNIQY

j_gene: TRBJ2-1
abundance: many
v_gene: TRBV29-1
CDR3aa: SVEGNEQF

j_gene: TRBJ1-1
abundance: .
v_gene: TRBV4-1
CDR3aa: ASSQTMNTEAF

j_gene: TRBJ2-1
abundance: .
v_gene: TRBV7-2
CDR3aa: ASERGLAGVGEQF

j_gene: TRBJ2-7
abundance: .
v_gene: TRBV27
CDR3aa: TSSLQAGCEQY

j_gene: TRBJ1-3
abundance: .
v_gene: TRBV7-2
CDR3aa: ASSLELGVAGNTIY

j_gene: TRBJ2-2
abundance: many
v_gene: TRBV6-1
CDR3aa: ASSGSWVSTGELF

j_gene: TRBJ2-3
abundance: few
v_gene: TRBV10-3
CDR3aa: AKRDRGRDTQY

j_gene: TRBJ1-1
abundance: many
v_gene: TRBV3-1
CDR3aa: ASSQRDSEAF

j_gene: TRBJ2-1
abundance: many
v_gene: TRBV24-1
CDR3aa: ATSGTYNEQF

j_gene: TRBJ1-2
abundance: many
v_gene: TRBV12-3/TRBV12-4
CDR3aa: ASSSPDTGLYGYT

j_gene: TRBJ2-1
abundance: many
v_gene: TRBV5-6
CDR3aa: ASSFRLNLALRDEQF

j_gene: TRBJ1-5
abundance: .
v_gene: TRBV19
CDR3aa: ASSTPTGILNQPQH

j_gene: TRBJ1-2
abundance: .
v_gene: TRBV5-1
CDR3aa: ASSLFGQALTAPYGYT

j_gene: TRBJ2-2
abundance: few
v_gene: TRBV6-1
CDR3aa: ASSEWEGGELF

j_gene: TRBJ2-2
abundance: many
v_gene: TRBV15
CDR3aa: ATSSLTVNTGELF

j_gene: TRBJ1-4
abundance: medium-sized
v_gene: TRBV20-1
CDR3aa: SARPQSGTELYNEKLF

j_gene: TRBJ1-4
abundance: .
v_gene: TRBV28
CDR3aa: ASSSGREKLF

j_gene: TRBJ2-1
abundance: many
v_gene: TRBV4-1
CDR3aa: ASSQESTSEQF

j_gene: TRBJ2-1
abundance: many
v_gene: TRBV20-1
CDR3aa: SASPAGARVEQF